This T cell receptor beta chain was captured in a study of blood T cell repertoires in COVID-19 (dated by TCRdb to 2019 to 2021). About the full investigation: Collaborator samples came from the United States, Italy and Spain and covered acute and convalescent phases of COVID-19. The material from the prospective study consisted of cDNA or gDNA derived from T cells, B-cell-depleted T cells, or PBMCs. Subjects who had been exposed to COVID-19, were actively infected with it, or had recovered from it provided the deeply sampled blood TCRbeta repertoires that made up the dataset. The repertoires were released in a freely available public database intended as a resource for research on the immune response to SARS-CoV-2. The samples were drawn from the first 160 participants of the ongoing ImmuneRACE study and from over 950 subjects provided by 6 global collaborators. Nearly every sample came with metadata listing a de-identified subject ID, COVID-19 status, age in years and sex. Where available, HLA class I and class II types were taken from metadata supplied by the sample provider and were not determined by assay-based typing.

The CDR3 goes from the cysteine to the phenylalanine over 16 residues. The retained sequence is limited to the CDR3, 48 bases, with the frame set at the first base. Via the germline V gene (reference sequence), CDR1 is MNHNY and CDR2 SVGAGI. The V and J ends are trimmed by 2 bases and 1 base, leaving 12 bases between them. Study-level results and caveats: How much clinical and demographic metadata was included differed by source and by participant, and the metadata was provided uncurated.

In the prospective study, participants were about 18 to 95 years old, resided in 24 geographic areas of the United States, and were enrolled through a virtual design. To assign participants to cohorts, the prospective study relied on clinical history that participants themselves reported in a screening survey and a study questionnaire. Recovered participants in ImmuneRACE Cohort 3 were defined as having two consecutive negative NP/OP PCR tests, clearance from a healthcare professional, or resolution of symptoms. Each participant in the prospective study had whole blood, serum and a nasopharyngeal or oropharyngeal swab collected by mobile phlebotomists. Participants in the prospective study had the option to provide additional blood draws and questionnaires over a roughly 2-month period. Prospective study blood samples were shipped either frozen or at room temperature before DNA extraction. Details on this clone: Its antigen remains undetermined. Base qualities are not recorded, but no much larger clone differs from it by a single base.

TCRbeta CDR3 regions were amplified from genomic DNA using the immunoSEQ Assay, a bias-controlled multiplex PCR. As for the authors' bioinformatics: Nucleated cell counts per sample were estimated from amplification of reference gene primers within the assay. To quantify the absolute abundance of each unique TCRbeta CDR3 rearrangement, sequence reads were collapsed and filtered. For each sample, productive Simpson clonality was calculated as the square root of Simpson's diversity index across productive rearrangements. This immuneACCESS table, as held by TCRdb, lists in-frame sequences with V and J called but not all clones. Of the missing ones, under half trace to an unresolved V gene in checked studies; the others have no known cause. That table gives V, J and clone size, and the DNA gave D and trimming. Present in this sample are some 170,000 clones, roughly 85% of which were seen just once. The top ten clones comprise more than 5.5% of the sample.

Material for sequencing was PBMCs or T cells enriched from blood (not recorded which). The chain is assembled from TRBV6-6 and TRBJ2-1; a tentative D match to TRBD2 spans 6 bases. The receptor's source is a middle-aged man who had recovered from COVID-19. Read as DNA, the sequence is TGTGCCAGCAGTTACCCGGCGGGGTCATCCTACAATGAGCAGTTCTTC. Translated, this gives CASSYPAGSSYNEQFF.